The text below deals with one T cell receptor beta chain. The sample belongs to a study of shared T cell receptors in the human thymus. Clones were sequenced by immunoSEQ multiplex PCR, and TCRdb holds only the in-frame ones, with some missing. The sample includes approximately 68,000 clones, 90% to 95% seen only once; the top ten take around 0.03%. The CDR3 is 17 residues long. Germline V gives CDR1 MNHNS, CDR2 SASEGT. V dropped 0 bases and J dropped 4; count of bases not matched to a gene: 11. This chain joins TRBV6-1 and TRBJ2-5; 7 bases are a match to TRBD2. This clonotype originated in a human donor. The material sequenced was thymocytes. In DNA, the CDR3 is TGTGCCAGCAGTGAAGCAGTCTCAGGGCGGGGGTCAGAGACCCAGTACTTC. Translated: CASSEAVSGRGSETQYF.